This record covers a single TCR beta chain. Repertoires were generated with immunoSEQ multiplex PCR, while TCRdb's copy carries only in-frame clones and drops some. The repertoire holds over 110,000 clones, 85% to 90% seen once, with 7.5% to 9% in the top ten. The data belong to a study of cytomegalovirus exposure and HLA in healthy donors. Across the study: The approximately 110 validation repertoires used a platform that matched the one used for the roughly 700 first-cohort repertoires, as a later analysis reported.

V was clipped by 5 bases and J by 5 bases, with 10 bases between them. Germline CDR1 reads SGHVS; CDR2 reads FQNEAQ. There are 13 residues in the CDR3. This clonotype was obtained from a man aged 18 to 30 in good health and CMV-seropositive. The sequencing sample was made of PBMCs. The genes are TRBV7-8 and TRBJ1-5; no clear D. As DNA, the CDR3 is TGTGCCAGCAGCCCTCGGGGAGATCAGCCCCAGCATTTT. Translated, it gives CASSPRGDQPQHF.